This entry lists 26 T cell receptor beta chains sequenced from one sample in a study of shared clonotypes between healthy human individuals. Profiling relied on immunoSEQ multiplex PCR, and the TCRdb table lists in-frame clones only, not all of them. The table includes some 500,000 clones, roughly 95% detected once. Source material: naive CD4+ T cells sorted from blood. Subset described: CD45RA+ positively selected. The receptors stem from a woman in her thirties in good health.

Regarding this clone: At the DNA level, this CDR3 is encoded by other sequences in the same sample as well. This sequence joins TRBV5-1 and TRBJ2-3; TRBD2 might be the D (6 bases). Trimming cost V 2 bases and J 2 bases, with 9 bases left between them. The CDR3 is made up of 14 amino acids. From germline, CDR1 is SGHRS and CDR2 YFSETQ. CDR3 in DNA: TGCGCCAGCAGCTTACTAGCTTCCACAGATACGCAGTATTTT. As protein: CASSLLASTDTQYF.

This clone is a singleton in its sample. The DNA of the CDR3 is TGTGCCAGCAGCTTTGACGGCTCTGGAAACACCATATATTTT. It specifies CASSFDGSGNTIYF. The chain carries TRBV7-2 and TRBJ1-3; D unresolved. V gave up 3 bases and J gave up 0 bases, with 6 bases separating them. Germline V gene sequence: CDR1 SGHTA, CDR2 FQGNSA. The CDR3 is 14 amino acids.

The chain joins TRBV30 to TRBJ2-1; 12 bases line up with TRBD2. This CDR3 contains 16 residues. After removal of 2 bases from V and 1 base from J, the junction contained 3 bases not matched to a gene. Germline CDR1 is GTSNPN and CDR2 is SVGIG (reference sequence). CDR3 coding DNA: TGTGCCTGGAGTTCGGGACTAGCGGGTTCCTACAATGAGCAGTTCTTC. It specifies CAWSSGLAGSYNEQFF. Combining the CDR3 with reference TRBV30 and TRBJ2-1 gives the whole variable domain SQTIHQWPATLVQPVGSPLSLECTVEGTSNPNLYWYRQAAGRGLQLLFYSVGIGQISSEVPQNLSASRPQDRQFILSSKKLLLSDSGFYLCAWSSGLAGSYNEQFFGPGTRLTVL.

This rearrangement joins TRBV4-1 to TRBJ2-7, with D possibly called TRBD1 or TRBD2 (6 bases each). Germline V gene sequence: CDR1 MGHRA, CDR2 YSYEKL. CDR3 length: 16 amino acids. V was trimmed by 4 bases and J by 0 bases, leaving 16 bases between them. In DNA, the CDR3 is TGCGCCAGCAGCCCCGGGGGCAGACAGACCTCCTACGAGCAGTACTTC. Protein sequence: CASSPGGRQTSYEQYF.

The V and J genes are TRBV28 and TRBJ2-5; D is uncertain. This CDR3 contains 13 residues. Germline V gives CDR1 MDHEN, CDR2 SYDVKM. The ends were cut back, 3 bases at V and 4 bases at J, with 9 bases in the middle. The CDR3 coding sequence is TGTGCCAGCAGTTTCGGTGCCCTAGAGACCCAGTACTTC. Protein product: CASSFGALETQYF.

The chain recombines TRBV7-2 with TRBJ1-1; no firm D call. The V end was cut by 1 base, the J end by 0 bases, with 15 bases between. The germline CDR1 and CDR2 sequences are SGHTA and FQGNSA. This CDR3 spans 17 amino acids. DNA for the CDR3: TGTGCCAGCAGCTTAGGTAGTAGCAGGTCGATGAACACTGAAGCTTTCTTT. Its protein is CASSLGSSRSMNTEAFF.

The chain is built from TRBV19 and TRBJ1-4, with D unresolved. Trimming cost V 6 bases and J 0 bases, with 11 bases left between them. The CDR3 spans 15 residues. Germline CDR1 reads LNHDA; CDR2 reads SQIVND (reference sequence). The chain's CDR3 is CASRSDGPTNEKLFF. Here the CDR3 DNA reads TGTGCCAGTAGGTCCGACGGCCCAACTAATGAAAAACTGTTTTTT. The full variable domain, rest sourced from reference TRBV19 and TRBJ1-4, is DGGITQSPKYLFRKEGQNVTLSCEQNLNHDAMYWYRQDPGQGLRLIYYSQIVNDFQKGDIAEGYSVSREKKESFPLTVTSAQKNPTAFYLCASRSDGPTNEKLFFGSGTQLSVL.

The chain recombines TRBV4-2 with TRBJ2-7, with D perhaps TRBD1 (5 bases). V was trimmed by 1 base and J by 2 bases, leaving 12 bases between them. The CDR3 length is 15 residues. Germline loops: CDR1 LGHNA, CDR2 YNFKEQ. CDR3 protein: CASSQVQEDPYEQYF. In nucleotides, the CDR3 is TGTGCCAGCAGCCAAGTACAGGAAGACCCCTACGAGCAGTACTTC.

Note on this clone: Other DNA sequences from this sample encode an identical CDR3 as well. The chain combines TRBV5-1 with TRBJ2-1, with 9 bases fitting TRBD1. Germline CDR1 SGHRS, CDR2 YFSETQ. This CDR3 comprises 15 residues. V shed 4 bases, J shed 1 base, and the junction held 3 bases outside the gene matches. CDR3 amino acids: CASSPGQGSYNEQFF. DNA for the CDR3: TGCGCCAGCAGCCCCGGACAGGGGTCCTACAATGAGCAGTTCTTC.

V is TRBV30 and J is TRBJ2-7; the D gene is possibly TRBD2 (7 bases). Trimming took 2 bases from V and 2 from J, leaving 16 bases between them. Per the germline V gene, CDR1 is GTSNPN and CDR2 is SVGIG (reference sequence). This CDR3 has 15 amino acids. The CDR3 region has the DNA TGTGCCTGGAGTATCGGAGGGGGGGCCCCCTACGAGCAGTACTTC. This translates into CAWSIGGGAPYEQYF.

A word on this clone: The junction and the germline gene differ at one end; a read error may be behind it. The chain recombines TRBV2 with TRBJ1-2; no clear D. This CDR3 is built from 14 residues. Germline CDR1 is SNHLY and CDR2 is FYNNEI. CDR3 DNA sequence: TGTGCCAGCAGGGAAGGACCGTCTATCTATGGCTACACCTTC. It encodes CASREGPSIYGYTF.

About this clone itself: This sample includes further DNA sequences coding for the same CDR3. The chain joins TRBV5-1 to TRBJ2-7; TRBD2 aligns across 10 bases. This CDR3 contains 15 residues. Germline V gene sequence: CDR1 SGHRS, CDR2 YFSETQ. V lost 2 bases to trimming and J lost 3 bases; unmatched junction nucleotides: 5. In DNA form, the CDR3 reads TGCGCCAGCAGCTTCGGCCTAGCGGGAGTCTACGAGCAGTACTTC. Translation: CASSFGLAGVYEQYF.

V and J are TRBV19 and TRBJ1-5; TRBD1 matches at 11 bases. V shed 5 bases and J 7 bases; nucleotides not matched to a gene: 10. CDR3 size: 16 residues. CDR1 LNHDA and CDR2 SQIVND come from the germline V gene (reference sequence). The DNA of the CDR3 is TGTGCCAGTAGTGCGAAACCGGGACAGGGGGACCAGCCCCAGCATTTT. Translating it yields CASSAKPGQGDQPQHF. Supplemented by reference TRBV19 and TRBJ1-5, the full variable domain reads DGGITQSPKYLFRKEGQNVTLSCEQNLNHDAMYWYRQDPGQGLRLIYYSQIVNDFQKGDIAEGYSVSREKKESFPLTVTSAQKNPTAFYLCASSAKPGQGDQPQHFGDGTRLSIL.

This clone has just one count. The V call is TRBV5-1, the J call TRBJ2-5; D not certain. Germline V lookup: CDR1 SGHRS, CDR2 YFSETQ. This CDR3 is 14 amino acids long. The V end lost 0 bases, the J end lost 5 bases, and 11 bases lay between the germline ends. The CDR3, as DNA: TGCGCCAGCAGCTTGGCCGGTGGGCAGGAGACCCAGTACTTC. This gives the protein CASSLAGGQETQYF.

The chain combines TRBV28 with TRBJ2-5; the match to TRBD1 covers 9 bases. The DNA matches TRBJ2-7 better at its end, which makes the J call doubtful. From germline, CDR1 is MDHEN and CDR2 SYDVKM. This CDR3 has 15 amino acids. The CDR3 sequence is CASSEPGQGLDEQYF. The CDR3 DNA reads TGTGCCAGCAGTGAACCGGGACAGGGTCTCGACGAGCAGTACTTC.

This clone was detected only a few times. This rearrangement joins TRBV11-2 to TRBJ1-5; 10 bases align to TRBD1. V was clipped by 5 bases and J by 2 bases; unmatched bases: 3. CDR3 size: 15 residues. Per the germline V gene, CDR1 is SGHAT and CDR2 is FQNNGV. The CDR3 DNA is TGTGCCAGCAGCGCGGGGACAGGGGGCAATCAGCCCCAGCATTTT. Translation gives CASSAGTGGNQPQHF. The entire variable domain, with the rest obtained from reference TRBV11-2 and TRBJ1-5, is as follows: EAGVAQSPRYKIIEKRQSVAFWCNPISGHATLYWYQQILGQGPKLLIQFQNNGVVDDSQLPKDRFSAERLKGVDSTLKIQPAKLEDSAVYLCASSAGTGGNQPQHFGDGTRLSIL.

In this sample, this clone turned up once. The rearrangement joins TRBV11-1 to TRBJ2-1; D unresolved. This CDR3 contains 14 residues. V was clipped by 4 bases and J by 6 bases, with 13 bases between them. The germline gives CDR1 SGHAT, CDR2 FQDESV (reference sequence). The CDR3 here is CASSSQQASNEQFF. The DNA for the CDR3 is TGTGCCAGCAGCTCACAGCAGGCCTCCAATGAGCAGTTCTTC.

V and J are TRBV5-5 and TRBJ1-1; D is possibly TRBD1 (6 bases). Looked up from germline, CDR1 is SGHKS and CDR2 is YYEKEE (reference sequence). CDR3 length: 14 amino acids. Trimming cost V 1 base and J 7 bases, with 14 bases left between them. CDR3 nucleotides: TGTGCCAGCAGCTTGATGGGGGCCTCGGTTGAAGCTTTCTTT. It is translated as CASSLMGASVEAFF.

CDR3 DNA: TGTGCCAGCAGCCCCCGGGTTACGACCAACTTAGAGACCCAGTACTTC. Translating it yields CASSPRVTTNLETQYF. V is TRBV9 and J is TRBJ2-5; D not certain. V lost 4 bases to trimming and J lost 4 bases, with 20 bases between them. From germline, CDR1 is SGDLS and CDR2 YYNGEE. This CDR3 comprises 16 residues.

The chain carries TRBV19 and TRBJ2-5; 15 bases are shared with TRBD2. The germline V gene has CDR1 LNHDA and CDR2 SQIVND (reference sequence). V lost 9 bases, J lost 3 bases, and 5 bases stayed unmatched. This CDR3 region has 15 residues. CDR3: CASQGLAGGEETQYF. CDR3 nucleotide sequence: TGTGCCAGCCAGGGACTAGCGGGGGGAGAAGAGACCCAGTACTTC.

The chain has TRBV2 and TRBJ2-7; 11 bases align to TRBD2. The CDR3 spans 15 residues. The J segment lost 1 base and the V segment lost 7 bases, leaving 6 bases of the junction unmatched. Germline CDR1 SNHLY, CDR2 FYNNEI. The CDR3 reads CASKQGLADSYEQYF. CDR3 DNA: TGTGCCAGCAAACAGGGACTAGCGGATTCCTACGAGCAGTACTTC.

CDR3 coding DNA: TGTGCCAGCTCACCCGGACAGGGGGTCTACGAGCAGTACTTC. Translating gives CASSPGQGVYEQYF. The gene calls are TRBV18 and TRBJ2-7; 10 bases match TRBD1. Unmatched junction bases numbered 2, after V lost 3 bases and J lost 3 bases. The length of the CDR3 is 14 residues. Germline V gene lookup returns CDR1 KGHSH and CDR2 LQKENI. Supplemented by reference TRBV18 and TRBJ2-7, the full variable domain reads NAGVMQNPRHLVRRRGQEARLRCSPMKGHSHVYWYRQLPEEGLKFMVYLQKENIIDESGMPKERFSAEFPKEGPSILRIQQVVRGDSAAYFCASSPGQGVYEQYFGPGTRLTVT.

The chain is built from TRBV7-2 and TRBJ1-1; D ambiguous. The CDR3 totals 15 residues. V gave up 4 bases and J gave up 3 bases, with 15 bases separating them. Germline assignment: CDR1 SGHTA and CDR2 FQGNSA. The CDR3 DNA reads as TGTGCCAGCAGCTCCCGTACACGGCTAGACACTGAAGCTTTCTTT. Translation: CASSSRTRLDTEAFF.

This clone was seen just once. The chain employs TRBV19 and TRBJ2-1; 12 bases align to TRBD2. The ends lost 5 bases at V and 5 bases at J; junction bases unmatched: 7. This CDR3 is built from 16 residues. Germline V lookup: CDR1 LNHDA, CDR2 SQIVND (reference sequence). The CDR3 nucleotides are TGTGCCAGTAGTCTAAGACTAGCGGGAGACGACAATGAGCAGTTCTTC. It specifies CASSLRLAGDDNEQFF.

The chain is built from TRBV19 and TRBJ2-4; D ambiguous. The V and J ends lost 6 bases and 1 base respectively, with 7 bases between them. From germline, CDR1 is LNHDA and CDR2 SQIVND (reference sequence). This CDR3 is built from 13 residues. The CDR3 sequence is CASSRAAKNIQYF. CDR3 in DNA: TGTGCCAGTAGCCGAGCTGCCAAAAACATTCAGTACTTC.

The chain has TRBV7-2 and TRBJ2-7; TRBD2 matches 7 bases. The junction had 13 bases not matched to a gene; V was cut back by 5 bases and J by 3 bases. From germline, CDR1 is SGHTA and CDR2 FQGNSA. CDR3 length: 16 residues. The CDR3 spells CASSLRGTGDYYEQYF. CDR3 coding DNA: TGTGCCAGCAGCCTGCGGGGGACGGGGGATTACTACGAGCAGTACTTC.